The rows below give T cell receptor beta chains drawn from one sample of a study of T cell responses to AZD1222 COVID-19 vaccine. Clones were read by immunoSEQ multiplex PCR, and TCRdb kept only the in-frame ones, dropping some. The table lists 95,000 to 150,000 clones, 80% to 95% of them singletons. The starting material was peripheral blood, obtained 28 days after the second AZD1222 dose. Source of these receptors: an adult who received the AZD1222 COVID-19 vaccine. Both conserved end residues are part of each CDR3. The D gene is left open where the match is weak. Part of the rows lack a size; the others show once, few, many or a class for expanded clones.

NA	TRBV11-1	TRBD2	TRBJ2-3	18	TGTGCCAGCAGCTTAGCCGGAGGACTAGCGGGCCACACAGATACGCAGTATTTT	CASSLAGGLAGHTDTQYF
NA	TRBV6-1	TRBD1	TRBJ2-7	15	TGTGCCAGCAGGTACGGACAGGGAGGATACTACGAGCAGTACTTC	CASRYGQGGYYEQYF
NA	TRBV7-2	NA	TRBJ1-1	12	TGTGCCAGCAGCCTTATGAACACTGAAGCTTTCTTT	CASSLMNTEAFF
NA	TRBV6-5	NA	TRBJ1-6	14	TGTGCCAGCACCCTGACTGAAACTAATTCACCCCTCCACTTT	CASTLTETNSPLHF
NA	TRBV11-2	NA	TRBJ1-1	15	TGTGCCAGCAGCTTAGAACGCCTGGTTAGGGCTGAAGCTTTCTTT	CASSLERLVRAEAFF
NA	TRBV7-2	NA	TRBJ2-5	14	TGTGCCAGCAGCCCCTCGGGGGTAGCAGAGACCCAGTACTTC	CASSPSGVAETQYF
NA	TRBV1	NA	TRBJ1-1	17	TGCACCAGCAGCCAAACTACAGGGGGCAAGGCGAACACTGAAGCTTTCTTT	CTSSQTTGGKANTEAFF
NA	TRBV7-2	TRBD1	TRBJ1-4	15	TGTGCCAGCAGCTCCTCAGGGGGAGTGTACGAAAAACTGTTTTTT	CASSSSGGVYEKLFF
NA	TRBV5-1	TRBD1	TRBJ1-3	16	TGCGCCAGCAGCTCTTCAGGGGGCGCGGATGGAAACACCATATATTTT	CASSSSGGADGNTIYF
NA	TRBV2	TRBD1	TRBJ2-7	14	TGTGCCAGCAGGGCCGGGACAGGTCCCTACGAGCAGTACTTC	CASRAGTGPYEQYF
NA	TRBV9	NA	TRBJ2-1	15	TGTGCCAGCAGCGTAGCCTCGCGTTCCTACAATGAGCAGTTCTTC	CASSVASRSYNEQFF
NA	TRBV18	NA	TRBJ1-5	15	TGTGCCAGCTCACTGAACTCGGACGGGAATCAGCCCCAGCATTTT	CASSLNSDGNQPQHF
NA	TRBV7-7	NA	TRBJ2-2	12	TGTGCTAGCAGTTACAGGGCCGGGGAGCTGTTTTTT	CASSYRAGELFF
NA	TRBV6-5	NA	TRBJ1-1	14	TGTGCCAGCAGTTACTATCGCGTGAACACTGAAGCTTTCTTT	CASSYYRVNTEAFF
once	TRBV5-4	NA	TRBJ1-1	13	TGTGCCAGCAGCTTGGCTGACAGCAAACAGGCTTTCTTT	CASSLADSKQAFF
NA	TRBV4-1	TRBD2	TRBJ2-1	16	TGCGCCAGCAGCCAAGGAACTAGCGGGGGTTACAATGAGCAGTTCTTC	CASSQGTSGGYNEQFF
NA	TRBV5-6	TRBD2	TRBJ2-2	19	TGTGCCAGCAGCTTGGCCCGACTAGCGGGAGAGCGTGGCACCGGGGAGCTGTTTTTT	CASSLARLAGERGTGELFF
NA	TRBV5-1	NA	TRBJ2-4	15	TGCGCCAGCAGCTTGTCCCCCACAGACAGTTACATTCAGTACTTC	CASSLSPTDSYIQYF
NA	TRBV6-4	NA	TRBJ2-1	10	TGTGCCAGCAGGAGGAGTGAGCAGTTCTTC	CASRRSEQFF
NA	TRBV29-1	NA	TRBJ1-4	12	TGCAGCGTTCAGACAGAGCAGCAGAAACTGTTTTTT	CSVQTEQQKLFF
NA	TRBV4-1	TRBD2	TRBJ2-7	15	TGCGCCAGCAGCCCTCTTGTTAGCGGGATCTACGAGCAGTACTTC	CASSPLVSGIYEQYF
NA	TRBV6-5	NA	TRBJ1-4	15	TGTGCCAGCACGTACGCGCCAGCAACTAATGAAAAACTGTTTTTT	CASTYAPATNEKLFF
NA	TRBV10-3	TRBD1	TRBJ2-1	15	TGTGCCATCAGTGAAGGACAGGGGGCAGGGAATGAGCAGTTCTTC	CAISEGQGAGNEQFF
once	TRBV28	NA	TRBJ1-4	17	TGTGCCAGCAGTACCCCTTACGCAGCCGCAACTAATGAAAAACTGTTTTTT	CASSTPYAAATNEKLFF
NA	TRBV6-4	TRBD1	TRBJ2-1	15	TGTGCCAGCAGTGCAGCCGGGACAGGGGGCAATGAGCAGTTCTTC	CASSAAGTGGNEQFF